The 30 T cell receptor beta chains listed next were all sequenced from one sample in a study of blood T cell repertoires in COVID-19. The table came from immunoSEQ multiplex PCR; TCRdb's copy has only in-frame clones and leaves some out. The sample carries 280,000 or so clones, over 75% recorded once. The sample consisted of peripheral blood. The receptors were gathered from a human donor in a cohort sampled during active COVID-19.

The V call is TRBV20-1, the J call TRBJ1-1; 8 bases are a match to TRBD1. V lost 2 bases to trimming and J lost 11 bases; unmatched junction nucleotides: 4. The germline V gene has CDR1 DFQATT and CDR2 SNEGSKA (reference sequence). CDR3 length equals 11 residues. CDR3 in amino acids: CSARKQGAAFF. CDR3 in DNA: TGCAGTGCTAGAAAGCAGGGGGCGGCTTTCTTT.

This clone was recorded at least ten times. The chain joins TRBV2 to TRBJ1-5; D perhaps matches TRBD1 (5 bases). CDR1 is SNHLY, CDR2 FYNNEI, per germline. V was trimmed by 4 bases and J by 7 bases, leaving 14 bases between them. The CDR3 has 14 residues. Here the CDR3 DNA reads TGTGCCAGCAGTGGGGAAGCCGGGGGGCAGCCCCAGCATTTT. Its translation is CASSGEAGGQPQHF.

The chain links TRBV19 to TRBJ1-5, with D unresolved. From germline, CDR1 is LNHDA and CDR2 SQIVND (reference sequence). Trimming stripped 5 bases from V and 0 bases from J, with 5 bases between. The CDR3 spans 13 residues. CDR3 region: CASSPYSNQPQHF. CDR3 in DNA: TGTGCCAGTAGTCCTTATAGCAATCAGCCCCAGCATTTT.

The chain employs TRBV27 and TRBJ2-7; 7 nucleotides align to TRBD1. The J segment lost 1 base and the V segment lost 6 bases, leaving 6 bases of the junction unmatched. This CDR3 has 14 residues. Looked up from germline, CDR1 is MNHEY and CDR2 is SMNVEV (reference sequence). In DNA, the CDR3 is TGTGCCAGCAGGGCCCGGGACAGTTCCTACGAGCAGTACTTC. Translating gives CASRARDSSYEQYF.

The J gene is TRBJ2-7, the V gene TRBV5-1; 7 bases align to TRBD1. CDR3 length: 16 residues. CDR1 is SGHRS and CDR2 is YFSETQ in the germline V gene. After removal of 0 bases from V and 3 bases from J, the junction contained 9 bases not matched to a gene. CDR3 in amino acids: CASSLGTGAANYEQYF. In nucleotides, the CDR3 is TGCGCCAGCAGCTTGGGAACAGGGGCAGCGAACTACGAGCAGTACTTC. Based on the CDR3 plus reference TRBV5-1 and TRBJ2-7, the full variable domain is KAGVTQTPRYLIKTRGQQVTLSCSPISGHRSVSWYQQTPGQGLQFLFEYFSETQRNKGNFPGRFSGRQFSNSRSEMNVSTLELGDSALYLCASSLGTGAANYEQYFGPGTRLTVT.

The chain carries TRBV28 and TRBJ1-2; tentatively, D is TRBD1 (5 bases). V gave up 4 bases and J gave up 7 bases, with 13 bases separating them. The CDR3 loop spans 13 amino acids. The germline CDR1 and CDR2 sequences are MDHEN and SYDVKM. CDR3 nucleotides: TGTGCCAGCAGTTCCGGGGGTCTTTTTGGCTACACCTTC. Protein sequence: CASSSGGLFGYTF.

The chain has TRBV29-1 and TRBJ2-2; TRBD2 might be the D (6 bases). Trimming took 5 bases from V and 0 from J, leaving 13 bases between them. Germline CDR1 reads SQVTM; CDR2 reads ANQGSEA. The length of the CDR3 is 15 residues. The CDR3 is CSVCPGTSNTGELFF. DNA for the CDR3: TGCAGCGTTTGTCCCGGGACTTCGAACACCGGGGAGCTGTTTTTT.

V and J are TRBV3-1 (or the pseudogene TRBV3-2) and TRBJ1-6; D ambiguous. The ends were cut back, 5 bases at V and 7 bases at J, with 9 bases in the middle. The CDR3 is 13 amino acids. Germline-derived CDR1 and CDR2 are LGHDT and YNNKEL (reference sequence). The CDR3 protein is CASSTKRNSPLHF. DNA for the CDR3: TGTGCCAGCAGCACAAAACGAAATTCACCCCTCCACTTT.

This chain uses TRBV6-2 or TRBV6-3 with TRBJ2-1; a weak D match, TRBD1 (6 bases). The CDR3 consists of 14 residues. Trimming took 6 bases from V and 2 from J, leaving 11 bases between them. Looked up from germline, CDR1 is MNHEY and CDR2 is SVGEGT. The chain's CDR3 is CASSGDTAYNEQFF. The CDR3 coding sequence is TGTGCCAGCAGCGGGGACACGGCCTACAATGAGCAGTTCTTC.

This chain connects TRBV3-1 (or the pseudogene TRBV3-2) to TRBJ2-1, with TRBD2 as a possible D gene (5 bases). There are 14 residues in the CDR3. V lost 3 bases and J 6 bases, leaving 12 bases between the germline ends. Per germline, CDR1 LGHDT and CDR2 YNNKEL (reference sequence). The CDR3 coding sequence is TGTGCCAGCAGCCAGGGGTCAACTAGCAATGAGCAGTTCTTC. It codes for CASSQGSTSNEQFF.

This chain joins TRBV27 and TRBJ2-1; the D gene is possibly TRBD2 (6 bases). V was clipped by 5 bases and J by 0 bases, with 14 bases between them. This CDR3 has 16 residues. The germline gives CDR1 MNHEY, CDR2 SMNVEV (reference sequence). The DNA for the CDR3 is TGTGCCAGCAGTCACCTAGCGTCCAGCTCCTACAATGAGCAGTTCTTC. This gives the protein CASSHLASSSYNEQFF.

The V call is TRBV3-1 (or the pseudogene TRBV3-2), the J call TRBJ2-1; unclear D gene. The V and J ends lost 6 bases and 8 bases respectively, with 14 bases between them. This CDR3 is built from 13 residues. Germline lookup yields CDR1 LGHDT and CDR2 YNNKEL (reference sequence). The CDR3 spells CASSPNLVDEQFF. The CDR3 region has the DNA TGTGCCAGCAGTCCTAACCTTGTGGATGAGCAGTTCTTC.

The chain employs TRBV7-8 and TRBJ2-1, with TRBD1 identical over 8 bases. This CDR3 spans 14 amino acids. From germline, CDR1 is SGHVS and CDR2 FQNEAQ. J was trimmed by 7 bases and V by 4 bases; bases with no gene match: 6. CDR3 coding DNA: TGTGCCAGCAGCTCCGGACAGGGCCAAAATGAGCAGTTCTTC. It specifies CASSSGQGQNEQFF.

This chain links TRBV28 with TRBJ2-7; 8 bases agree with TRBD2. This CDR3 comprises 14 residues. CDR1 MDHEN and CDR2 SYDVKM come from the germline V gene. Trimming took 3 bases from V and 6 from J; bases not matched to a gene: 7. The CDR3 sequence: CASSFPGLAGEQYF. CDR3 bases: TGTGCCAGCAGTTTCCCTGGACTAGCAGGCGAGCAGTACTTC.

This sequence joins TRBV11-2 and TRBJ1-5, with TRBD1 matching 9 bases. This CDR3 has 14 residues. V trimming: 5 bases; J trimming: 8 bases; junction bases outside the gene matches: 7. From germline, CDR1 is SGHAT and CDR2 FQNNGV. The CDR3 protein is CASSLQGAEKPQHF. CDR3 coding DNA: TGTGCCAGCAGCCTACAGGGGGCGGAGAAGCCCCAGCATTTT.

The chain is built from TRBV19 and TRBJ1-2; no clear D gene. CDR3 length equals 12 residues. V was pared by 4 bases and J by 2 bases, with 5 bases between. The germline V gene encodes CDR1 LNHDA and CDR2 SQIVND (reference sequence). The CDR3 is CASSTFNYGYTF. The CDR3 nucleotides read TGTGCCAGTAGTACTTTCAACTATGGCTACACCTTC.

The genes are TRBV7-2 and TRBJ2-1; no clear D gene. CDR3 size: 13 residues. V lost 3 bases and J lost 10, with 13 bases in between. Germline loops: CDR1 SGHTA, CDR2 FQGNSA. Here the CDR3 DNA reads TGTGCCAGCAGCTTGACTCCCCCCGGAGAGCAGTTCTTC. This encodes CASSLTPPGEQFF.

The chain carries TRBV18 and TRBJ2-7, with 8 bases matching TRBD1. This CDR3 contains 15 residues. Germline V CDR1 and CDR2: KGHSH, LQKENI. The V gene end was trimmed by 2 bases and the J gene end by 7 bases; junction bases not matched to a gene: 10. As DNA, the CDR3 is TGTGCCAGCTCACCAACAACAGGGGGACTGGGGGAGCAGTACTTC. It translates to CASSPTTGGLGEQYF.

The chain combines TRBV2 with TRBJ1-2; the D gene is possibly TRBD1 (5 bases). Germline CDR1 is SNHLY and CDR2 is FYNNEI. The CDR3 length is 14 residues. The V gene lost 6 bases and the J gene lost 4 bases, with 15 bases spanning the gap. The CDR3 nucleotides are TGTGCCAGCAGGGCCCAGGGTTCGGGCTATGGCTACACCTTC. The encoded protein is CASRAQGSGYGYTF.

This rearrangement joins TRBV15 to TRBJ2-3, with 10 bases aligning to TRBD2. Germline-derived CDR1 and CDR2 are LNHNV and YYDKDF (reference sequence). Trimming cost V 2 bases and J 2 bases; bases outside gene matches: 1. The CDR3 sequence is 15 residues long. DNA of the CDR3: TGTGCCACCAGCAGACTAGCGGGAGTCACAGATACGCAGTATTTT. Protein product: CATSRLAGVTDTQYF.

This chain links TRBV6-2 or TRBV6-3 with TRBJ2-7; the match to TRBD2 covers 10 bases. The V and J ends lost 6 bases and 5 bases, in that order; junction bases with no gene match: 7. Germline CDR1 reads MNHEY; CDR2 reads SVGEGT. CDR3 length: 14 residues. The CDR3 DNA reads as TGTGCCAGCAGCCAGGGACTAGCGTACAACGAGCAGTACTTC. Its protein product is CASSQGLAYNEQYF.

This clone was recorded only once. This chain joins TRBV9 and TRBJ2-3, with D hard to call. Germline lookup yields CDR1 SGDLS and CDR2 YYNGEE. The V end was cut by 0 bases, the J end by 4 bases, with 9 bases between. This CDR3 region has 14 residues. This chain's CDR3 is CASSVASSPDTQYF. The CDR3 nucleotides are TGTGCCAGCAGCGTAGCTAGTAGTCCAGATACGCAGTATTTT.

The rearrangement joins TRBV6-5 to TRBJ1-2; 7 bases line up with TRBD1. Trimming removed 0 bases from V and 4 bases from J; junction bases left unmatched: 5. Per germline, CDR1 MNHEY and CDR2 SVGAGI. CDR3 size: 15 residues. CDR3 nucleotides: TGTGCCAGCAGTTACTCGCAGGGGGGCACCTATGGCTACACCTTC. It encodes CASSYSQGGTYGYTF.

This clone appeared a single time. The rearrangement links TRBV18 to TRBJ2-7, with D hard to call. Germline CDR1 KGHSH, CDR2 LQKENI. V was trimmed by 3 bases and J by 1 base, leaving 19 bases between them. The CDR3 has 17 residues. The CDR3 DNA reads TGTGCCAGCTCACCTAACCCCACCACTTGGAGATCCTACGAGCAGTACTTC. Translating gives CASSPNPTTWRSYEQYF.

This clone was observed a single time. The chain employs TRBV15 and TRBJ1-2, with a tentative D call TRBD1 (6 bases). V was trimmed by 0 bases and J by 4 bases, leaving 18 bases between them. Looked up from germline, CDR1 is LNHNV and CDR2 is YYDKDF (reference sequence). The CDR3 sequence is 17 residues long. CDR3 sequence reads: CATSRDVDRLGGYGYTF. CDR3 bases: TGTGCCACCAGCAGAGATGTTGACAGGTTGGGTGGCTATGGCTACACCTTC.

A single count supports this clone. The chain carries TRBV7-3 and TRBJ2-1; possibly TRBD1 for D (6 bases). Germline values: CDR1 SGHTA, CDR2 FQGTGA. The CDR3 has 12 amino acids. The ends were cut back, 2 bases at V and 8 bases at J, with 7 bases in the middle. Here the CDR3 reads CASSLGGDEQFF. DNA of the CDR3: TGTGCCAGCAGCTTAGGGGGCGATGAGCAGTTCTTC.

V and J are TRBV5-1 and TRBJ2-5, with 7 bases that match TRBD2. J gave up 2 bases and V 6 bases, and 13 bases lay outside the gene matches. This CDR3 comprises 16 residues. Germline lookup yields CDR1 SGHRS and CDR2 YFSETQ. CDR3 DNA: TGCGCCAGCATGTCGGGTTCGGGGGGAGGACAAGAGACCCAGTACTTC. It codes for CASMSGSGGGQETQYF.

The chain employs TRBV14 and TRBJ2-1; no clear D gene. The CDR3 contains 13 residues. Germline V gene data show CDR1 as SGHDN and CDR2 as FVKESK. The V end lost 2 bases, the J end lost 7 bases, and 9 bases lay between the germline ends. DNA of the CDR3: TGTGCCAGCAGCCAACAACTAACTAATGAGCAGTTCTTC. It encodes CASSQQLTNEQFF.

The chain employs TRBV15 and TRBJ2-3, with TRBD2 matching over 10 bases. Germline V gene sequence: CDR1 LNHNV, CDR2 YYDKDF (reference sequence). This CDR3 contains 15 residues. Germline trimming cut 5 bases from V and 0 bases from J; bases unmatched to any gene: 2. For the CDR3, the DNA is TGTGCCACCAGCCCGACTAGCGGGAGCACAGATACGCAGTATTTT. This codes for CATSPTSGSTDTQYF.

This clone was detected many times. V usage is TRBV21-1 and J usage is TRBJ2-7; the DNA was not compared with TRBD1, the D call given in the table. TRBV21-1 is reported as a pseudogene. The CDR3 has 15 amino acids. The CDR3 loop is CASRVEGQEKDEQYF. The CDR3 DNA reads TGTGCCAGCCGGGTAGAGGGACAAGAGAAGGACGAGCAGTACTTC.